These 6 T cell receptor beta chains were all obtained from the same sample, sequenced in a study of blood T cells in healthy people across ages (dated by TCRdb to between 2014 and 2016). Library method: 5' RACE. Instrument used: Illumina HiSeq 2500. A second PCR of roughly 6 to 11 cycles was run with a J-beta primer mix and a sample-barcoded 5' primer. The public reads were reprocessed in TCRdb via fastp at Q25 and MiXCR, keeping in-frame beta chains. Rows are unified per CDR3 protein, each entry keeping the most common DNA and genes. Recorded for this sample are about 1.4 million distinct CDR3 sequences; roughly 64% of them occurred a single time. 5.5% to 8% of the sample goes to the ten largest clones. The specimen sequenced was blood. These receptors all stem from a man aged 18 to 30 in good health.

The chain joins TRBV20-1 to TRBJ2-3, with 12 bases fitting TRBD2. The ends lost 6 bases at V and 6 bases at J; junction bases unmatched: 10. This CDR3 is 15 amino acids long. From germline, CDR1 is DFQATT and CDR2 SNEGSKA (reference sequence). CDR3 sequence reads: CSAERLAGEGDTQYF. The DNA for the CDR3 is TGCAGTGCGGAACGACTAGCGGGAGAGGGGGATACGCAGTATTTT.

This clonotype was counted a few times. The V gene is TRBV12-3 or TRBV12-4, the J gene TRBJ1-6; TRBD1 matches 8 bases. The V gene end was trimmed by 3 bases and the J gene end by 11 bases; junction bases not matched to a gene: 12. The CDR3 is 16 amino acids. CDR3 amino acids: CASSLGGTGLGTPLHF. Here the CDR3 DNA reads TGTGCCAGCAGTTTGGGGGGGACAGGACTTGGAACACCCCTCCACTTT.

This clonotype was counted between two and nine times. The V gene is TRBV12-3 or TRBV12-4, the J gene TRBJ2-1; no clear D gene. This CDR3 is 13 amino acids long. Trimming removed 6 bases from V and 8 bases from J, with 14 bases in between. CDR3: CASSSPPGDEQFF. The CDR3 DNA is TGTGCCAGCAGCTCCCCCCCCGGCGATGAGCAGTTCTTC.

This clonotype was detected only a few times. V gene TRBV6-2 or TRBV6-3 combines with J gene TRBJ2-7; TRBD1 is a possible D gene (6 bases). V was clipped by 6 bases and J by 2 bases, with 17 bases between them. The CDR3 is 15 amino acids. In germline, CDR1 is MNHEY, CDR2 SVGEGT. The CDR3 sequence: CASRTNRAPPYEQYF. The CDR3 coding sequence is TGTGCCAGCAGAACAAACAGGGCTCCCCCCTACGAGCAGTACTTC.

With respect to this clonotype: The junction departs from the called germline gene at one end, perhaps through a read error. The chain joins TRBV6-2 or TRBV6-3 to TRBJ2-1; 13 nucleotides agree with TRBD2. The CDR3 covers 20 residues. CDR1 and CDR2 from the germline V gene are MNHEY and SVGEGT. The CDR3 sequence is CAGSITSGGAYESSYNEQFF. CDR3 DNA: TGTGCCGGCAGCATTACTAGCGGGGGGGCCTATGAGAGCTCCTACAATGAGCAGTTCTTC.

The chain carries TRBV6-2 or TRBV6-3 and TRBJ2-7, with unresolved D. This CDR3 contains 14 residues. Trimming stripped 4 bases from V and 6 bases from J, with 16 bases between. The germline V gene has CDR1 MNHEY and CDR2 SVGEGT. The CDR3 DNA reads TGTGCCAGCAGTTTGCTCCTAACCACTGGCGAGCAGTACTTC. Its protein product is CASSLLLTTGEQYF.